These 22 T cell receptor beta chains originate from one sample sequenced in a study of spatial heterogeneity in lung cancer (dated by TCRdb to about 2019). The sample's time point label, in plain terms: sample taken at primary tumor resection. The method behind the library was 5' RACE. Instrument on record: NextSeq 500. TCRdb reprocessing: public reads trimmed at Q25 with fastp, clones called with MiXCR, in-frame beta chains kept. Rows are unified per CDR3 protein, each entry keeping the most common DNA and genes. In all, the sample holds about 10,000 distinct CDR3 sequences, and roughly 6.4% of those were seen once. Together, the top ten hold roughly 30% of the sample. The sample consisted of normal lung tissue next to the tumor, taken at surgery. The source is a male donor with early-stage non-small cell lung cancer.

At least ten counts were recorded for this clonotype. The DNA of the CDR3 is TGTGCCAGCAGAACAGTTAGCTCTGGGGCCAACGTCCTGACTTTC. It specifies CASRTVSSGANVLTF. The chain links TRBV6-5 to TRBJ2-6; D gene ambiguous. Trimming shortened V by 6 bases and J by 0 bases, and 9 bases separated the two germline ends. Germline values: CDR1 MNHEY, CDR2 SVGAGI. The CDR3 covers 15 residues.

This clonotype occurred many times. The gene calls are TRBV7-8 and TRBJ2-7; D not certain. The germline V and J ends were trimmed by 7 bases and 3 bases, with 10 bases remaining between them. The CDR3 extends over 12 amino acids. Germline CDR1 reads SGHVS; CDR2 reads FQNEAQ. The CDR3 protein is CASTALDYEQYF. CDR3 DNA: TGTGCCAGCACTGCACTGGACTACGAGCAGTACTTC.

This clonotype was recorded at least ten times. The J gene is TRBJ1-5, the V gene TRBV5-4; D gene unclear. The V gene lost 0 bases and the J gene lost 2 bases, with 6 bases spanning the gap. Germline values: CDR1 SGHNT, CDR2 YYREEE (reference sequence). This CDR3 comprises 14 residues. The CDR3 is CASSLDGGNQPQHF. As DNA, the CDR3 is TGTGCCAGCAGCTTGGACGGAGGCAATCAGCCCCAGCATTTT.

This clonotype was found many times. The V gene is TRBV28, the J gene TRBJ2-4; 7 nucleotides line up with TRBD1. V trimming: 5 bases; J trimming: 1 base; junction bases outside the gene matches: 8. The CDR3 has 16 residues. The germline gives CDR1 MDHEN, CDR2 SYDVKM. The CDR3 DNA is TGTGCCAGCAGTACCCCGACAGGGACCGCCAAAAACATTCAGTACTTC. It translates to CASSTPTGTAKNIQYF.

J is TRBJ1-4 and V is TRBV3-1; D perhaps matches TRBD1 (5 bases). Trimming shortened V by 4 bases and J by 7 bases, and 16 bases separated the two germline ends. CDR1 is LGHDT and CDR2 is YNNKEL in the germline V gene (reference sequence). The CDR3 length is 15 residues. This CDR3 is CASSLSPGIREKLFF. Here the CDR3 DNA reads TGTGCCAGCAGCCTAAGCCCAGGGATCCGTGAAAAACTGTTTTTT. Full variable domain (rest looked up from reference TRBV3-1 and TRBJ1-4): DTAVSQTPKYLVTQMGNDKSIKCEQNLGHDTMYWYKQDSKKFLKIMFSYNNKELIINETVPNRFSPKSPDKAHLNLHINSLELGDSAVYFCASSLSPGIREKLFFGSGTQLSVL.

This clonotype was counted at least ten times. The genes are TRBV11-1 and TRBJ1-3; D might be TRBD1 (6 bases). V shed 5 bases and J shed 4 bases, with 12 bases lying between them. From germline, CDR1 is SGHAT and CDR2 FQDESV (reference sequence). The CDR3 covers 14 residues. The CDR3 coding sequence is TGTGCCAGCAGCGACCGGACAGCCGGAAACACCATATATTTT. Its translation: CASSDRTAGNTIYF. Using reference TRBV11-1 and TRBJ1-3 for the parts outside the CDR3, the full variable domain is EAEVAQSPRYKITEKSQAVAFWCDPISGHATLYWYRQILGQGPELLVQFQDESVVDDSQLPKDRFSAERLKGVDSTLKIQPAELGDSAMYLCASSDRTAGNTIYFGEGSWLTVV.

The rearrangement uses TRBV20-1 and TRBJ1-5; D might be TRBD1 (6 bases). Germline CDR1 and CDR2: DFQATT and SNEGSKA (reference sequence). Between the trimmed V and J ends, which lost 2 bases and 3 bases, there was a span of 11 bases. This CDR3 region has 14 residues. CDR3 in amino acids: CSARSGANNQPQHF. The CDR3 DNA reads as TGCAGTGCTAGATCAGGGGCGAACAATCAGCCCCAGCATTTT.

Ten or more counts support this clonotype. The rearrangement uses TRBV20-1 and TRBJ2-5; 7 bases agree with TRBD2. V lost 4 bases, J lost 1 base, and 6 bases stayed unmatched. The CDR3 covers 14 residues. Germline CDR1 is DFQATT and CDR2 is SNEGSKA (reference sequence). DNA of the CDR3: TGCAGTGCTACTGACTCGGGGGGCCAAGAGACCCAGTACTTC. Its translation is CSATDSGGQETQYF.

This clonotype is deemed medium-sized (0.01 to 0.1%). The V gene is TRBV5-1, the J gene TRBJ2-5, with 8 bases identical to TRBD1. The CDR3 length is 16 residues. Germline lookup yields CDR1 SGHRS and CDR2 YFSETQ. Losses at the gene ends were 2 bases for V and 2 bases for J; bases not matched to a gene: 8. The CDR3 reads CASSLTGGNLQETQYF. DNA for the CDR3: TGCGCCAGCAGCTTAACAGGGGGGAACCTACAAGAGACCCAGTACTTC.

This clonotype has more than one count but fewer than ten. This chain links TRBV9 with TRBJ2-3; D gene uncertain. This CDR3 contains 15 residues. The V end was cut by 0 bases, the J end by 6 bases, with 14 bases between. Per the germline V gene, CDR1 is SGDLS and CDR2 is YYNGEE. The CDR3 loop is CASSVGDFPGDTQYF. CDR3 sequence (DNA): TGTGCCAGCAGCGTAGGAGACTTTCCTGGCGATACGCAGTATTTT.

This clonotype has at least ten counts. The chain is built from TRBV4-2 and TRBJ1-6; D may be TRBD1 (6 bases). Germline values: CDR1 LGHNA, CDR2 YNFKEQ. The V and J ends lost 1 base and 6 bases respectively, with 16 bases between them. The CDR3 extends over 17 amino acids. The CDR3 here is CASSQGSLQDSNSPLHF. The CDR3 nucleotides read TGTGCCAGCAGCCAAGGATCTTTACAGGACAGTAATTCACCCCTCCACTTT.

This clonotype was seen at least ten times. The rearrangement links TRBV12-3 or TRBV12-4 to TRBJ1-2, with 7 positions matching TRBD1. There are 14 residues in the CDR3. V was pared by 3 bases and J by 3 bases, with 4 bases of the junction left unmatched. DNA of the CDR3: TGTGCCAGCAGTTTGGGAGGGGGCGACTATGGCTACACCTTC. This encodes CASSLGGGDYGYTF.

This clonotype showed up many times. The chain links TRBV29-1 to TRBJ2-1; D is ambiguous. Trimming removed 4 bases at V and 5 bases at J, with 9 bases between. The CDR3 contains 12 residues. CDR1 is SQVTM, CDR2 ANQGSEA, per germline. The CDR3 region has the DNA TGCAGCGTTGCCCTTTACGACAATGAGCAGTTCTTC. Residues: CSVALYDNEQFF.

Ten or more counts support this clonotype. V and J are TRBV20-1 and TRBJ1-1, with D tentatively TRBD1 (5 bases). Germline loops: CDR1 DFQATT, CDR2 SNEGSKA (reference sequence). The germline V and J ends were trimmed by 6 bases and 1 base, with 9 bases remaining between them. This CDR3 is built from 12 residues. The DNA for the CDR3 is TGCAGTGCGTTCCAGGGGAACACTGAAGCTTTCTTT. It encodes CSAFQGNTEAFF.

This clonotype occurred many times. This sequence joins TRBV7-6 and TRBJ1-1; 7 nucleotides match TRBD1. Unmatched junction bases numbered 5, after V lost 5 bases and J lost 5 bases. This CDR3 has 13 amino acids. Germline values: CDR1 SGHVS, CDR2 FNYEAQ. This CDR3 reads CASSAIRGTEAFF. In DNA, the CDR3 is TGTGCCAGCAGCGCCATCAGGGGGACTGAAGCTTTCTTT.

The sample holds many counts of this clonotype. J is TRBJ1-6 and V is TRBV5-1, with D uncertain. CDR1 and CDR2 from the germline V gene are SGHRS and YFSETQ. The CDR3 runs to 13 residues. V was pared by 2 bases and J by 10 bases, with 10 bases between. DNA of the CDR3: TGCGCCAGCAGCTTTGGTTCAAGGTCACCCCTCCACTTT. Translation: CASSFGSRSPLHF.

This clonotype appeared a few times. The chain has TRBV25-1 and TRBJ2-7; D is perhaps TRBD1 (6 bases). The CDR3 totals 15 residues. Germline CDR1 MGHDK, CDR2 SYGVNS. V lost 6 bases and J lost 2, with 17 bases in between. Here the CDR3 DNA reads TGTGCCAGCAGCGAGAATCCGGGACACCCCTACGAGCAGTACTTC. This gives the protein CASSENPGHPYEQYF.

By share of the sample, this clonotype is medium-sized. V is TRBV14 and J is TRBJ2-7, with D unresolved. V lost 3 bases and J 1 base, leaving 13 bases between the germline ends. CDR3 size: 15 residues. The germline V gene has CDR1 SGHDN and CDR2 FVKESK. This chain's CDR3 is CASSQVSRLSYEQYF. DNA of the CDR3: TGTGCCAGCAGCCAGGTATCTCGGCTTTCCTACGAGCAGTACTTC. Supplemented by reference TRBV14 and TRBJ2-7, the full variable domain reads EAGVTQFPSHSVIEKGQTVTLRCDPISGHDNLYWYRRVMGKEIKFLLHFVKESKQDESGMPNNRFLAERTGGTYSTLKVQPAELEDSGVYFCASSQVSRLSYEQYFGPGTRLTVT.

This clonotype occurred many times. This chain links TRBV6-2 or TRBV6-3 with TRBJ1-2; D is possibly TRBD1 (5 bases). This CDR3 comprises 12 residues. Trimming stripped 7 bases from V and 3 bases from J, with 9 bases between. The V gene's germline CDR1 is MNHEY and CDR2 SVGEGT. The CDR3 DNA reads as TGTGCCAGCATGGGGGGGGACTATGGCTACACCTTC. Translating it yields CASMGGDYGYTF.

The genes are TRBV7-9 and TRBJ2-7; D not resolved. CDR1 is SEHNR and CDR2 is FQNEAQ in the germline V gene (reference sequence). The CDR3 covers 14 residues. Trimming removed 1 base at V and 9 bases at J, with 16 bases between. In nucleotides, the CDR3 is TGTGCCAGCAGCTTAGAACGATACGGGTTCGGGCAGTACTTC. It translates to CASSLERYGFGQYF.

This clonotype is deemed medium-sized. The V and J genes are TRBV11-2 and TRBJ2-1; 11 bases are shared with TRBD2. The germline CDR1 and CDR2 sequences are SGHAT and FQNNGV. CDR3 length: 19 residues. Trimming cost V 7 bases and J 3 bases; bases outside gene matches: 17. Here the CDR3 reads CASTLGLADEGVSYNEQFF. The CDR3 nucleotides are TGTGCCAGCACCCTGGGACTAGCGGACGAGGGAGTAAGCTACAATGAGCAGTTCTTC.

In its sample, this clonotype was seen many times. V gene TRBV27 combines with J gene TRBJ2-3; 8 bases fit TRBD1. CDR1 is MNHEY, CDR2 SMNVEV, per germline (reference sequence). The J segment lost 5 bases and the V segment lost 5 bases, leaving 6 bases of the junction unmatched. CDR3 length equals 14 residues. For the CDR3, the DNA is TGTGCCAGCAGTGAACAGGGGGTAAAAGATACGCAGTATTTT. This gives the protein CASSEQGVKDTQYF.